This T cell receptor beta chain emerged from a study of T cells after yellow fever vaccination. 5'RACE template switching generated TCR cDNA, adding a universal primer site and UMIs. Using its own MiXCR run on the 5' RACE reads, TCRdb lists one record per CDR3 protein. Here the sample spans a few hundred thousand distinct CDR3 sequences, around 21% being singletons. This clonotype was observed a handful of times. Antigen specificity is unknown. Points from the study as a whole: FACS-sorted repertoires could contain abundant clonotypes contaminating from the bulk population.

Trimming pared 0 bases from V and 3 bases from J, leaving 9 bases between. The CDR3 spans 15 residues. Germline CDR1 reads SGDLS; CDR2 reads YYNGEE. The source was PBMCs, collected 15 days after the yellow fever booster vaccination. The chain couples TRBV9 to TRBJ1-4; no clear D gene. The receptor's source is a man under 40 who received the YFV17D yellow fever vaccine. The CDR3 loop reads CASSVESSANEKLFF. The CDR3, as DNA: TGTGCCAGCAGCGTAGAGAGTTCGGCTAATGAAAAACTGTTTTTT. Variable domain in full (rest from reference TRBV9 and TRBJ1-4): DSGVTQTPKHLITATGQRVTLRCSPRSGDLSVYWYQQSLDQGLQFLIQYYNGEERAKGNILERFSAQQFPDLHSELNLSSLELGDSALYFCASSVESSANEKLFFGSGTQLSVL.